The clone carrying this TCR beta chain turned up a few times. What it binds is not known. These data are taken from a study of CD8 T cells in ankylosing spondylitis. Study results and limitations: In ankylosing spondylitis blood, a motif of roughly 8 highly homologous TCR beta variants appeared characteristic. Matched ankylosing spondylitis synovial fluid reportedly showed significant enrichment of disease-linked clones. Earlier authors reported some of these motif variants in reactive arthritis synovial fluid and blood.

Per the germline V gene, CDR1 is SGHTA and CDR2 is FQGTGA. The CDR3 has 15 amino acids. V lost 2 bases and J 2 bases, leaving 12 bases between the germline ends. Libraries for TCR beta were made by quantitative 5'-RACE with molecular barcodes. TCRdb called the 5' RACE reads again in MiXCR, with one record for every CDR3 protein. The top ten hold 3% to 4% of the sample, which has about 310,000 distinct CDR3 sequences, less than 25% seen once. Sequencing used blood, either unsorted or a sorted T cell fraction (not recorded which). The sequence derives from a female donor with ankylosing spondylitis or in good health (not recorded which). The chain combines TRBV7-3 with TRBJ2-5; possible D gene TRBD2, 6 bases. The chain's CDR3 is CASSLQAGPQETQYF. The CDR3 nucleotides read TGTGCCAGCAGCTTACAGGCGGGGCCTCAAGAGACCCAGTACTTC.